These T cell receptor beta chains were read from a single sample in a study of beta chain features in type 1 diabetes. TCRdb's copy holds only in-frame clones and misses some; the assay was immunoSEQ multiplex PCR. The sample records about 120,000 clones, roughly 17% being singletons. The source material was central memory CD4+ T cells from blood. Receptor source: a young man with type 1 diabetes. The CDR3 runs from the conserved cysteine through the conserved F or W. The D gene is left open where the match is weak. Only part of the rows carry a size: once, few, many, or a class if the clone is expanded.

NA	TRBV4-2	NA	TRBJ1-3	CASSGTTGSVGNTIYF	TGTGCCAGCAGCGGGACCACAGGGTCGGTGGGAAACACCATATATTTT
NA	TRBV4-3	TRBD1	TRBJ1-2	CASSTGQGDYGYTF	TGCGCCAGCAGCACGGGACAGGGCGACTATGGCTACACCTTC
few	TRBV25-1	NA	TRBJ2-2	CASRGPGELFF	TGTGCCAGCAGGGGTCCCGGGGAGCTGTTTTTT
NA	TRBV30	TRBD1	TRBJ2-2	CACLTGGNTGELFF	TGTGCCTGTTTGACAGGGGGCAACACCGGGGAGCTGTTTTTT
few	TRBV23-1	TRBD2	TRBJ2-3	CASSHPRTRSPDTQYF	TGCGCCAGCAGTCACCCTAGGACTAGATCCCCAGATACGCAGTATTTT
few	TRBV28	NA	TRBJ2-5	CASSLSGLQETQYF	TGTGCCAGCAGTTTATCGGGCTTACAAGAGACCCAGTACTTC
NA	TRBV15	TRBD2	TRBJ2-7	CATSRFNARVAGGLNEQYF	TGTGCCACCAGCAGATTTAATGCTCGGGTAGCGGGGGGGCTTAACGAGCAGTACTTC
NA	TRBV4-1	TRBD2	TRBJ2-1	CASSQVPGGTSGGNEQFF	TGCGCCAGCAGCCAAGTCCCCGGCGGGACTAGCGGGGGGAATGAGCAGTTCTTC
few	TRBV28	NA	TRBJ2-1	CASSYEEQFF	TGTGCCAGCAGTTATGAGGAGCAGTTCTTC
NA	TRBV6-5	NA	TRBJ2-1	CASRLGQRLNEQFF	TGTGCCAGCAGGCTGGGGCAGAGGCTCAATGAGCAGTTCTTC
NA	TRBV9	TRBD1	TRBJ2-5	CASSVGQGETQYF	TGTGCCAGCAGCGTAGGACAGGGCGAGACCCAGTACTTC
NA	TRBV6-1	NA	TRBJ2-7	CASRPGHLWEQYF	TGTGCCAGCAGGCCGGGACACCTTTGGGAGCAGTACTTC
NA	TRBV5-1	NA	TRBJ2-3	CASSPRYGGADTQYF	TGCGCCAGCAGTCCACGTTACGGGGGTGCAGATACGCAGTATTTT
NA	TRBV29-1	NA	TRBJ2-3	CSGRGLLGDTQYF	TGCAGCGGGCGGGGACTCCTTGGAGATACGCAGTATTTT
NA	TRBV18	TRBD1	TRBJ1-4	CASSPRVTGVDPEKLFF	TGTGCCAGCTCACCACGAGTGACAGGGGTGGATCCTGAAAAACTGTTTTTT